This paragraph reports one T cell receptor beta chain. The antigen remains unidentified. The method was immunoSEQ multiplex PCR; TCRdb's version includes in-frame clones alone and lacks a portion of them. This sample has roughly 100,000 clones, with about 86% found just once. The data were obtained in a study of T cell responses to AZD1222 COVID-19 vaccine. Germline-derived CDR1 and CDR2 are MNHEY and SVGAGI. The CDR3 is 16 residues long. J lost 5 bases, V lost 2 bases, and 6 bases had no gene match. Study-level results: Vaccine-associated CD4 TCRs ranged over spike, dominating at 160-218 and 743-854.

The chain joins TRBV6-5 to TRBJ2-2; 9 bases are shared with TRBD1. The sample in question was peripheral blood, obtained on day 0 of AZD1222 vaccination. This receptor was identified in an adult in good health. CDR3 sequence reads: CASSYTGTGYTGELFF. For the CDR3, the DNA is TGTGCCAGCAGTTACACCGGGACAGGGTATACCGGGGAGCTGTTTTTT.